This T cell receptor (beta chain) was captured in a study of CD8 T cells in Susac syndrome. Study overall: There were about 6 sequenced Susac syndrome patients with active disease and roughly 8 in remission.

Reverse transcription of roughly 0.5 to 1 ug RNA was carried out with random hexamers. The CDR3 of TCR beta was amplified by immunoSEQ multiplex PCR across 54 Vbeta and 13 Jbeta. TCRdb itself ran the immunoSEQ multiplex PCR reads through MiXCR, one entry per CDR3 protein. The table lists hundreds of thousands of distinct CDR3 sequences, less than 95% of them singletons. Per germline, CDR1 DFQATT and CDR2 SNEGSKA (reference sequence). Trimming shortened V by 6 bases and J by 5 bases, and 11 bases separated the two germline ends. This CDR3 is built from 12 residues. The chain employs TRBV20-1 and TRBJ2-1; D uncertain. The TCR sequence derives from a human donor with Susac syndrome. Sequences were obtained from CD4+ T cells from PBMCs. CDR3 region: CSAPRSDNEQFF. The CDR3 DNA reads TGCAGTGCCCCCCGTTCAGACAATGAGCAGTTCTTC.